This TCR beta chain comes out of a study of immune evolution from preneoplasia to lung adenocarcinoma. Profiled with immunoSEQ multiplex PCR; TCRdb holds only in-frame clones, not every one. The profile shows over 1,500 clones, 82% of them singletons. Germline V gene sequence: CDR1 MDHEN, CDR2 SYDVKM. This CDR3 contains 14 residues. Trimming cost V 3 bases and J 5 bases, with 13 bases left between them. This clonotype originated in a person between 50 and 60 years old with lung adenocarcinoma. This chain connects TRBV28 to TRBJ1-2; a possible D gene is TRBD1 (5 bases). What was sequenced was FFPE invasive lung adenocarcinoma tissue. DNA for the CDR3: TGTGCCAGCAGTTTCGGGCAGGGACGATATGGCTACACCTTC. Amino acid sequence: CASSFGQGRYGYTF.